This T cell receptor (beta chain) is from a study of T cell responses to AZD1222 COVID-19 vaccine. Overall study: Pooled in the analysis were second doses at about 4 or about 12 weeks. General observations from the study: Just a handful of AZD1222 recipients were seropositive at baseline. Among spike-specific TCRs, nearly half reportedly target unmutated variant regions. White British donors predominated, females outnumbered males, and clonal diversity was possibly underestimated.

Note on this clone: The target antigen is unknown. This sample also contains other DNA sequences that code for the same CDR3.

Clones were sequenced by immunoSEQ multiplex PCR, and TCRdb holds only the in-frame ones, with some missing. The table has about 110,000 clones, around 85% seen once. The receptor was derived from an adult in good health. Source: peripheral blood, taken on day 0 of AZD1222 vaccination.

CDR3 loop: CASSPEGGNYGYTF. The CDR3 region has the DNA TGTGCCAGCAGTCCCGAGGGGGGTAACTATGGCTACACCTTC. The chain employs TRBV6-5 and TRBJ1-2; maybe TRBD1 (6 bases). Looked up from germline, CDR1 is MNHEY and CDR2 is SVGAGI. This CDR3 comprises 14 residues. The ends were cut back, 5 bases at V and 1 base at J, with 11 bases in the middle.